This entry features one TCR beta chain sequence. Its antigen is not known. The sample comes from a study of shared clonotypes between healthy human individuals. It was into CD45RA+ naive and CD45RA-negative memory subsets that the CD4+ cells were split. Trimming took 6 bases from V and 1 from J; bases not matched to a gene: 10. Germline V gene data show CDR1 as ENHRY and CDR2 as SYGVKD. The CDR3 loop spans 16 amino acids. Assay runs were performed at deep level. Original processing notes: Junction-only immunoSEQ data arrived without quality scores, meaning filtering differed. Data came from immunoSEQ multiplex PCR; TCRdb stores just in-frame clones and leaves some out. That table gives V, J and clone size, and the DNA gave D and trimming. The sample yields over a million clones, 70% to 80% seen once. Findings and limits, study-wide: Since donors were few, the genetic and exposure-history diversity represented was limited.

This sequence originates from a man aged 18 to 35 in good health. Sequencing was carried out using memory CD4+ T cells sorted from blood. Subset reported: CD45RA-negative fraction. This rearrangement joins TRBV10-3 to TRBJ1-1; 8 bases agree with TRBD1. CDR3 bases: TGTGCCATCAGGGGGACAGGCACCCCCTCGAACACTGAAGCTTTCTTT. Translation: CAIRGTGTPSNTEAFF.